This TCR beta chain was sequenced in a study of blood T cell repertoires in COVID-19. This clone was found a few times. With 0 bases clipped from V and 4 bases from J, the junction kept 2 bases outside the gene matches. In germline, CDR1 is SGHNT, CDR2 YYREEE (reference sequence). The CDR3 has 15 residues. In the original analysis: Reference gene primer amplification gave nucleated cell count estimates. Sequencing was performed with immunoSEQ multiplex PCR; in TCRdb, only in-frame clones are kept and a portion is missing. The DNA was the basis for D and trimming; V, J and clone size are from that table. Of hundreds of thousands of clones in the sample, about nine tenths were seen once.

The sequenced material came from peripheral blood. The chain recombines TRBV5-4 with TRBJ2-2; the match to TRBD1 covers 8 bases. This receptor was identified in a woman aged 25 to 39 with active or convalescent COVID-19. For the CDR3, the DNA is TGTGCCAGCAGCTTGGCAGACAGGGGCACCGGGGAGCTGTTTTTT. The encoded protein is CASSLADRGTGELFF.